This T cell receptor (beta chain) was profiled in a study of blood T cell repertoires in COVID-19 (dated by TCRdb to the early 2020s). At the level of the whole study: Samples from collaborators originated in the United States, Italy and Spain and spanned both the acute and convalescent phases of COVID-19. The prospective study material was composed of cDNA or gDNA derived from T cells, B-cell-depleted T cells, or PBMCs. Deeply sampled blood TCRbeta repertoires from subjects exposed to, actively infected with, or recovered from COVID-19 were included in the dataset. The repertoires were released in a freely available public database meant as a resource for research on the immune response to SARS-CoV-2. The samples were drawn from two sources: the first 160 participants of the ongoing ImmuneRACE study, and fewer than 1,500 subjects contributed by 6 global collaborators. A de-identified subject ID, COVID-19 status, age in years and sex were almost always included in the sample metadata. HLA class I and class II types, where available, came from metadata supplied by the sample provider rather than from assay-based typing. What the work shows at the level of the full study, not this receptor alone: The amount of clinical and demographic metadata varied by source and participant and was provided uncurated.

TCRbeta CDR3 regions were amplified from genomic DNA by means of the immunoSEQ Assay, a bias-controlled multiplex PCR. The study's processing was this. The number of nucleated cells in each sample was estimated from the amplification of reference gene primers within the assay. Sequence reads were collapsed and filtered to measure the absolute abundance of every unique TCRbeta CDR3 rearrangement. For each sample, productive Simpson clonality was calculated as the square root of Simpson's diversity index over productive rearrangements. Sourced from immuneACCESS, this table was stored by TCRdb with only in-frame sequences that have V and J called. A share of the clones is absent; for the studies checked, an unresolved V gene accounts for under half, and the remainder has no known explanation. The V and J calls and clone size come from that table; D and trimming were worked out from the DNA. In this sample the table shows some 430,000 clones, around 90% of which occur a single time. The leading ten clones occupy about 0.57% of the sample.

Of note for this clone: What this receptor recognizes is not known. The sample holds no much larger clone one base away, and base qualities are not on file.

The germline V gene (reference sequence) gives CDR1 as LGHDT and CDR2 as YNNKEL. The germline ends are 18 bases apart after V is trimmed by 0 bases and J by 4 bases. Reading from cysteine to phenylalanine, the CDR3 counts 17 amino acids. The only DNA kept is the CDR3, 51 bases in frame from the first base. Participants in the prospective study were enrolled through a virtual design, were aged about 18 to 89 years, and lived in 24 United States geographic areas. In the prospective study, participants were assigned to cohorts based on the clinical history participants reported in a screening survey and a study questionnaire. Recovered participants in ImmuneRACE Cohort 3 were defined as having two consecutive negative NP/OP PCR tests, clearance from a healthcare professional, or resolution of symptoms. Mobile phlebotomists in the prospective study collected whole blood, serum and a nasopharyngeal or oropharyngeal swab from every participant. Over an approximately 2-month period, participants in the prospective study had the option of providing additional blood draws and questionnaires. Before DNA extraction, blood samples from the prospective study were shipped at room temperature or frozen.

This clonotype was obtained from a man between 18 and 35 years old who had recovered from COVID-19. Rearrangement joined TRBV3-1 (or the pseudogene TRBV3-2) to TRBJ2-5; a tentative D call is TRBD2 (5 bases match). The source material was PBMCs or T cells enriched from blood (not recorded which). The CDR3 reads as follows: CASSQDQGLHYRETQYF. Here is the DNA: TGTGCCAGCAGCCAAGATCAAGGACTTCACTATCGAGAGACCCAGTACTTC.